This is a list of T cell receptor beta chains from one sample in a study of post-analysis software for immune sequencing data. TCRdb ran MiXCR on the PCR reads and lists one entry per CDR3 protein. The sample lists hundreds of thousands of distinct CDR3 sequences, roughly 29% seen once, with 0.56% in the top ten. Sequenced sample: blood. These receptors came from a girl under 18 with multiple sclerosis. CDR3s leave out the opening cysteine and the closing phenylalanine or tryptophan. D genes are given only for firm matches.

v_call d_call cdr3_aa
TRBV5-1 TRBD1 ASSLGQGALSTDTQY
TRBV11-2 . ASSLIPGRDNEQF
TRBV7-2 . ASSLWGATEAF
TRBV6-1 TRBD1 ASARTGNSNQPQH
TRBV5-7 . ASSLGPGGGQF
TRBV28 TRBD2 ASSLQAGGVNNEQF
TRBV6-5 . ASSYSPGINYGYT
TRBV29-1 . SVLPGAEAF
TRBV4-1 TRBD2 ASSVGLAGGYEQF
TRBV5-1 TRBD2 ATTHGASGPSTDTQY
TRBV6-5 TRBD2 ASSGGLAGTDTQY
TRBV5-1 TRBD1 ASSWDRFTDTQY
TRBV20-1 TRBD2 SAGRASDEQF
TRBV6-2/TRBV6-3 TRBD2 ASSLRQAGGQTQY
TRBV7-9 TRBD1 ASRTGPGQGSSPGGYT
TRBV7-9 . ASSLGSGRERRNQPQH
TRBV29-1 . STSGQDEQY
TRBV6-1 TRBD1 ASRRPGQGDPNYGYT
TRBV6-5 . ASSYRRQYTDTQY
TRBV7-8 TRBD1 ASSFRRTGSPYEQY
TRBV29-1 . SVAASGNEQY
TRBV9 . ASSVALAETQY
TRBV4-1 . ASSQNGGAEQY
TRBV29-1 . SVPEPGGYYGYT
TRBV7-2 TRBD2 ASSPTSGGNEQF
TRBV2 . AIKLTREQETQY
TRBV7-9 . ASSHSSGEQY
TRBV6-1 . ASSALRADGYT
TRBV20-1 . SARGVWGDYYGYT
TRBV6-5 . ASSGYSRGHEQY
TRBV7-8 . ASSLFLGGDQPQH
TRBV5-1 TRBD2 ASSLELAGTYEQF
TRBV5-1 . ASSLTGQVGYGYT
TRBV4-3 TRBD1 ASSDRGRGGYT
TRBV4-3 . ASSQEFRATDTQY
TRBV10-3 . ATRDRYSNQPQH
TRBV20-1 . SARRIPGYRDTQH
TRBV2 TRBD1 ARTGGAGGYT
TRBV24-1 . ATSAGRGGYT
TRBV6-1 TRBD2 ASSESWTSAEQY
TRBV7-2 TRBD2 ASSGSGKSGDTQY